A selection of T cell receptor beta chains follows, all from one sample in a study of beta chain features in type 1 diabetes. Clones were read by immunoSEQ multiplex PCR, and TCRdb kept only the in-frame ones, dropping some. The repertoire holds 120,000 to 150,000 clones, 10% to 15% seen once, with under 1.5% in the top ten. Sequencing input: central memory CD4+ T cells from blood. All receptors derive from a young man with type 1 diabetes. The CDR3 runs from the conserved cysteine through the conserved F or W. A D gene is named only where the DNA matches it firmly. Rows give clone size only sometimes, using once, few, many, or a class for an expanded clone.

v_call: TRBV7-8; clone_size: few; j_call: TRBJ2-1; d_call: TRBD2; cdr3_aa: CASSLGSLSGDEQFF; cdr3_nt: TGTGCCAGCAGCTTAGGAAGCCTTAGCGGGGATGAGCAGTTCTTC
v_call: TRBV25-1; clone_size: -; j_call: TRBJ1-4; d_call: TRBD1; cdr3_aa: CASNRGPNEKLFF; cdr3_nt: TGTGCCAGCAATAGGGGGCCGAATGAAAAACTGTTTTTT
v_call: TRBV14; clone_size: -; j_call: TRBJ2-5; d_call: -; cdr3_aa: CASSQDYIQETQYF; cdr3_nt: TGTGCCAGCAGCCAAGACTACATCCAAGAGACCCAGTACTTC
v_call: TRBV30; clone_size: -; j_call: TRBJ1-1; d_call: -; cdr3_aa: CAWGRTDREAFF; cdr3_nt: TGTGCCTGGGGACGGACGGACCGAGAAGCTTTCTTT
v_call: TRBV7-8; clone_size: few; j_call: TRBJ1-1; d_call: TRBD1; cdr3_aa: CASQGAGNTEAFF; cdr3_nt: TGTGCCTCCCAGGGGGCCGGGAACACTGAAGCTTTCTTT
v_call: TRBV11-2; clone_size: -; j_call: TRBJ2-5; d_call: -; cdr3_aa: CASSGGETQYF; cdr3_nt: TGTGCCAGCAGCGGCGGAGAGACCCAGTACTTC
v_call: TRBV9; clone_size: few; j_call: TRBJ2-5; d_call: TRBD1; cdr3_aa: CASSVEPPGLRGRETQYF; cdr3_nt: TGTGCCAGCAGCGTAGAGCCCCCCGGATTGAGGGGGCGGGAGACCCAGTACTTC
v_call: TRBV5-1; clone_size: few; j_call: TRBJ1-4; d_call: TRBD1; cdr3_aa: CASSVGQNNEKLFF; cdr3_nt: TGCGCCAGCAGCGTGGGACAGAACAATGAAAAACTGTTTTTT
v_call: TRBV30; clone_size: many; j_call: TRBJ1-5; d_call: -; cdr3_aa: CAWAAAGQPQHF; cdr3_nt: TGTGCCTGGGCGGCTGCGGGGCAGCCCCAGCATTTT
v_call: TRBV29-1; clone_size: few; j_call: TRBJ1-1; d_call: -; cdr3_aa: CSVPGAGQTEAFF; cdr3_nt: TGCAGCGTGCCCGGGGCTGGGCAAACTGAAGCTTTCTTT
v_call: TRBV29-1; clone_size: few; j_call: TRBJ2-1; d_call: TRBD1; cdr3_aa: CSVGTGGEQFF; cdr3_nt: TGCAGCGTCGGGACAGGTGGTGAGCAGTTCTTC
v_call: TRBV4-1; clone_size: -; j_call: TRBJ1-2; d_call: TRBD1; cdr3_aa: CASSPQGLGGYTF; cdr3_nt: TGCGCCAGCAGCCCACAGGGGCTAGGTGGCTACACCTTC
v_call: TRBV5-4; clone_size: few; j_call: TRBJ2-7; d_call: -; cdr3_aa: CASSLAVGGDYEQYF; cdr3_nt: TGTGCCAGCAGCTTGGCAGTCGGTGGGGACTACGAGCAGTACTTC
v_call: TRBV25-1; clone_size: -; j_call: TRBJ1-6; d_call: -; cdr3_aa: CASSETFGNSPLHF; cdr3_nt: TGTGCCAGCAGTGAAACGTTTGGTAATTCACCCCTCCACTTT
v_call: TRBV6-6; clone_size: -; j_call: TRBJ2-2; d_call: -; cdr3_aa: CASSYSPRGGELFF; cdr3_nt: TGTGCCAGCAGTTACTCGCCTAGGGGAGGGGAGCTGTTTTTT
v_call: TRBV30; clone_size: -; j_call: TRBJ2-7; d_call: -; cdr3_aa: CAWSEGLTYEQYF; cdr3_nt: TGTGCCTGGAGTGAGGGGTTGACCTACGAGCAGTACTTC
v_call: TRBV7-9; clone_size: few; j_call: TRBJ1-1; d_call: -; cdr3_aa: CASSLNSVGTEAFF; cdr3_nt: TGTGCCAGCAGCCTAAATTCTGTGGGCACTGAAGCTTTCTTT
v_call: TRBV11-3; clone_size: -; j_call: TRBJ2-1; d_call: -; cdr3_aa: CASSLGQGFYNEQFF; cdr3_nt: TGTGCCAGCAGCTTAGGGCAGGGGTTCTACAATGAGCAGTTCTTC
v_call: TRBV10-3; clone_size: -; j_call: TRBJ1-4; d_call: -; cdr3_aa: CAISESGPNEKLFF; cdr3_nt: TGTGCCATCAGTGAGTCAGGGCCAAATGAAAAACTGTTTTTT
v_call: TRBV29-1; clone_size: -; j_call: TRBJ2-6; d_call: -; cdr3_aa: CSVEDGSYSGANVLTF; cdr3_nt: TGCAGCGTTGAGGACGGGTCCTACTCTGGGGCCAACGTCCTGACTTTC
v_call: TRBV5-1; clone_size: -; j_call: TRBJ1-4; d_call: -; cdr3_aa: CASSGGQGNEKLFF; cdr3_nt: TGCGCCAGCAGCGGGGGACAAGGAAATGAAAAACTGTTTTTT
v_call: TRBV30; clone_size: few; j_call: TRBJ1-2; d_call: -; cdr3_aa: CAWSPSGSFTYGYTF; cdr3_nt: TGTGCCTGGAGTCCCTCAGGGTCTTTCACCTATGGCTACACCTTC